The entry below gives a single TCR beta chain sequence along with its context. This clone's antigen is unknown. Sequenced on a NextSeq 550. The Human TCR Profiling Kit (MiLaboratory) was used to make UMI-labeled 5' RACE TRB cDNA libraries. cDNA synthesis used the entire amount of extracted RNA, and PCR amplification then used the entire amount of cDNA produced. Libraries were prepared in parallel with an identical number of PCR cycles. The paper's data handling went like this. With a requirement of at least two reads per UMI, MIGEC and MiXCR extracted about 57,000 +/- 9,900 unique UMI-labeled TRB cDNA molecules per library. Each library averaged roughly 36,000 +/- 9,600 functional in-frame TRB CDR3 nucleotide clonotypes without stop codons. After downsampling to 5000 UMI-labeled TRB molecules per sample, diversity metrics, including normalized Shannon-Wiener and Chao1, were computed in VDJtools. For the central five CDR3 residues, VDJtools calculated physicochemical properties weighted by clonotype size, namely interaction energy, strength, volume and Kidera factor 4. With the reads reprocessed by TCRdb, a single entry stands for each CDR3 protein sequence and no DNA is reported. The V and J calls, along with clone size, are taken from TCRdb and not from the paper's own processing. This sample's table has entries for approximately 100,000 distinct CDR3 sequences. The ten most abundant clones make up around 0.4% of the sample.

Each CD8+ T cell subset was flow-sorted in triplicate, with fewer than 350,000 cells per subset placed directly into RLT lysis buffer. To keep memory contaminants out, a stringent definition of naive CD8+ T cells was applied: CD45RO-CCR7+CD27+CD95-. Peripheral blood mononuclear cells were isolated from buffy coats using standard density gradient centrifugation. Naive CXCR3-negative and CXCR3-positive CD8+ T cells were flow-sorted on a FACSAria III. Total RNA was extracted from sorted cells with an RNeasy Mini Kit. The record originates from a study of CXCR3-negative and CXCR3-positive naive CD8 T cells (dated by TCRdb to between 2018 and 2021). For the wider study: About 150 million TRB reads were obtained in total, roughly 1.5 +/- 0.3 million reads per library. Diversity and physicochemical repertoire analyses were performed on around 10 donors pooled from two independent experiments. TRBV-TRBJ cluster analysis included naive subsets from roughly 5 donors and memory cells from 3 donors. General study outcomes and caveats: Because CXCR3 expression was partially decreased after cryopreservation, freshly isolated PBMCs were used for most assays. Within the same donor, TRBV-TRBJ usage looked similar between naive CXCR3-negative and CXCR3-positive cells, but memory cells had distinct patterns. Compared with CXCR3-negative naive cells, CXCR3-positive naive cells had TRB CDR3s with higher hydrophobicity (lower Kidera factor 4), lower energy, and higher strength and volume indices. Because surface CD5, which has been linked to self-reactivity in mice, was comparable between naive subsets, TCR interaction strength was also inferred from TRB CDR3 physicochemical properties. Comparably high repertoire diversity was found in both naive subsets, whereas much lower repertoire diversity was found in memory CD8+ T cells.

Sample: naive CXCR3+ CD8+ T cells from blood. The cell subset or site label corresponds to: CD45RO-CCR7+CD27+CD95- naive CD8+ T cells expressing CXCR3 (TNR3+). This receptor was taken from a human donor in good health. Some clones in this sample may be carry-over from other donors' samples.

The CDR3 loop reads CASSLAGPMEQFF. Recombination joined TRBV5-1 with TRBJ2-1. The CDR3 starts with the cysteine, ends with the phenylalanine, and has 13 residues. The record lacks a DNA sequence. Looking up the germline V gene yields CDR1 SGHRS and CDR2 YFSETQ.